These 2 T cell receptor beta chains came from one sample sequenced in a study of human T cells and chemical hapten exposure. Time point indicated: patch test 3, about 24 weeks after DPC sensitization. The treatment: therapeutic diphenylcyclopropenone sensitization with weekly scalp DPC. Each CDR3 protein gets one entry after TCRdb re-called the RACE reads with MiXCR. The sample includes around 130,000 distinct CDR3 sequences, over 9% seen only once; the top ten take approximately 2.5%. The sequences come from whole blood, collected in connection with sensitization to the hapten diphenylcyclopropenone (DPC). These receptors came from a woman between 50 and 59 years old with alopecia areata. Some clones in this sample may be carry-over from other donors' samples.

Only a few counts were recorded for this clonotype. This chain links TRBV28 with TRBJ1-1; D remains unclear. This CDR3 has 11 amino acids. Trimming left V 7 bases short and J 4 bases short, with 7 bases between. Germline loops: CDR1 MDHEN, CDR2 SYDVKM. DNA of the CDR3: TGTGCCAGCAAAAGAAGCACTGAAGCTTTCTTT. Translated: CASKRSTEAFF.

There are a few counts of this clonotype. The chain links TRBV6-5 to TRBJ1-5, with 8 bases lining up with TRBD1. The CDR3 is 14 amino acids. Germline V lookup: CDR1 MNHEY, CDR2 SVGAGI. V was clipped by 6 bases and J by 10 bases; unmatched bases: 11. CDR3: CASSVRGLEGPQHF. In DNA form, the CDR3 reads TGTGCCAGCAGCGTCAGGGGGCTAGAAGGACCCCAGCATTTT.